These T cell receptor beta chains were read from a single sample in a study of beta chain features in type 1 diabetes. Profiling relied on immunoSEQ multiplex PCR, and the TCRdb table lists in-frame clones only, not all of them. The top ten clones hold under 0.05% of a sample with almost 350,000 clones, about 20% of them seen once. The sequenced sample consisted of naive CD4+ T cells from blood. These receptors came from a woman aged 18-29 years in good health. CDR3s leave out the opening cysteine and the closing phenylalanine or tryptophan. Fields, in order: D gene, J gene, V gene, CDR3 protein. D genes are given only for firm matches.

>TRBD2|TRBJ2-7|TRBV2
ASNRGVYEQY
>.|TRBJ2-2|TRBV5-4
ASSLLENTGELF
>.|TRBJ1-1|TRBV7-2
ASSLGGANTEAF
>.|TRBJ1-1|TRBV10-3
AISEEGRTEAF
>.|TRBJ2-7|TRBV5-1
ASSLETRGAQY
>.|TRBJ2-4|TRBV6-5
ASSRTRGGGIQY
>.|TRBJ2-4|TRBV5-1
ASSLGRDIQY
>TRBD2|TRBJ2-1|TRBV12-5
ASKRTREESEQF
>.|TRBJ2-1|TRBV5-1
ASSLDSSFDEQF
>.|TRBJ2-1|TRBV6-5
ASTYEQF
>.|TRBJ1-1|TRBV29-1
SVDDSGTRTEAF
>.|TRBJ1-1|TRBV29-1
SVDRGNAEAF
>.|TRBJ1-2|TRBV5-4
ASSLDNNYGYT
>TRBD1|TRBJ2-3|TRBV7-3
ASSLDRDRVADTQY
>.|TRBJ2-5|TRBV2
ASKSGETQY
>TRBD2|TRBJ2-1|TRBV18
ASSPGTSGRFSIGYANEQF
>.|TRBJ2-6|TRBV19
ASSTPGDHGGANVLT
>.|TRBJ2-7|TRBV7-2
AIHVVSLYLYEQY
>.|TRBJ1-1|TRBV30
AWGFRRDTEAF
>.|TRBJ1-2|TRBV30
AWILRGAPGGYGYT
>.|TRBJ2-7|TRBV5-1
ASSHSDRRYEQY
>.|TRBJ2-1|TRBV7-9
ASSLVQEAYNEQF
>.|TRBJ2-4|TRBV7-2
ASSLSREDIQY
>TRBD1|TRBJ2-5|TRBV5-1
ASSRGQRETQY
>.|TRBJ2-1|TRBV7-2
ASSLVGGGLYNEQF
>TRBD1|TRBJ1-5|TRBV5-6
ASSLYRTGLDQPQH
>TRBD2|TRBJ2-3|TRBV6-1
ASSEARTSGPDTQY
>.|TRBJ1-1|TRBV11-3
ASSLGVYTEAF
>.|TRBJ2-1|TRBV6-5
ASSLRVRNEQF
>.|TRBJ1-5|TRBV25-1
ASSELSPDQPQH
>TRBD1|TRBJ1-5|TRBV5-1
ASSPWTGGNQPQH
>TRBD2|TRBJ2-5|TRBV7-9
ASSLVRLAGQETQY
>TRBD1|TRBJ2-3|TRBV9
ASSEQTTGSTDTQY
>.|TRBJ2-5|TRBV6-1
ASSGQPSDQETQY
>.|TRBJ2-1|TRBV4-1
ASSPIPLISYNEQF
>.|TRBJ2-7|TRBV7-2
ASSSPRKEQY
>TRBD1|TRBJ2-3|TRBV7-9
ASSSRQGKGTDTQY
>.|TRBJ1-2|TRBV11-2
ASSPPGRNYGYT
>TRBD2|TRBJ2-2|TRBV5-1
ASSPGASGNTGELF
>TRBD1|TRBJ2-7|TRBV30
AWSGEDRGTDEQY
>TRBD1|TRBJ2-6|TRBV18
ASSPAGGSGANVLT
>TRBD2|TRBJ2-1|TRBV9
ASSPRTSSANEQF
>.|TRBJ1-4|TRBV30
AWRLSGNEKLF